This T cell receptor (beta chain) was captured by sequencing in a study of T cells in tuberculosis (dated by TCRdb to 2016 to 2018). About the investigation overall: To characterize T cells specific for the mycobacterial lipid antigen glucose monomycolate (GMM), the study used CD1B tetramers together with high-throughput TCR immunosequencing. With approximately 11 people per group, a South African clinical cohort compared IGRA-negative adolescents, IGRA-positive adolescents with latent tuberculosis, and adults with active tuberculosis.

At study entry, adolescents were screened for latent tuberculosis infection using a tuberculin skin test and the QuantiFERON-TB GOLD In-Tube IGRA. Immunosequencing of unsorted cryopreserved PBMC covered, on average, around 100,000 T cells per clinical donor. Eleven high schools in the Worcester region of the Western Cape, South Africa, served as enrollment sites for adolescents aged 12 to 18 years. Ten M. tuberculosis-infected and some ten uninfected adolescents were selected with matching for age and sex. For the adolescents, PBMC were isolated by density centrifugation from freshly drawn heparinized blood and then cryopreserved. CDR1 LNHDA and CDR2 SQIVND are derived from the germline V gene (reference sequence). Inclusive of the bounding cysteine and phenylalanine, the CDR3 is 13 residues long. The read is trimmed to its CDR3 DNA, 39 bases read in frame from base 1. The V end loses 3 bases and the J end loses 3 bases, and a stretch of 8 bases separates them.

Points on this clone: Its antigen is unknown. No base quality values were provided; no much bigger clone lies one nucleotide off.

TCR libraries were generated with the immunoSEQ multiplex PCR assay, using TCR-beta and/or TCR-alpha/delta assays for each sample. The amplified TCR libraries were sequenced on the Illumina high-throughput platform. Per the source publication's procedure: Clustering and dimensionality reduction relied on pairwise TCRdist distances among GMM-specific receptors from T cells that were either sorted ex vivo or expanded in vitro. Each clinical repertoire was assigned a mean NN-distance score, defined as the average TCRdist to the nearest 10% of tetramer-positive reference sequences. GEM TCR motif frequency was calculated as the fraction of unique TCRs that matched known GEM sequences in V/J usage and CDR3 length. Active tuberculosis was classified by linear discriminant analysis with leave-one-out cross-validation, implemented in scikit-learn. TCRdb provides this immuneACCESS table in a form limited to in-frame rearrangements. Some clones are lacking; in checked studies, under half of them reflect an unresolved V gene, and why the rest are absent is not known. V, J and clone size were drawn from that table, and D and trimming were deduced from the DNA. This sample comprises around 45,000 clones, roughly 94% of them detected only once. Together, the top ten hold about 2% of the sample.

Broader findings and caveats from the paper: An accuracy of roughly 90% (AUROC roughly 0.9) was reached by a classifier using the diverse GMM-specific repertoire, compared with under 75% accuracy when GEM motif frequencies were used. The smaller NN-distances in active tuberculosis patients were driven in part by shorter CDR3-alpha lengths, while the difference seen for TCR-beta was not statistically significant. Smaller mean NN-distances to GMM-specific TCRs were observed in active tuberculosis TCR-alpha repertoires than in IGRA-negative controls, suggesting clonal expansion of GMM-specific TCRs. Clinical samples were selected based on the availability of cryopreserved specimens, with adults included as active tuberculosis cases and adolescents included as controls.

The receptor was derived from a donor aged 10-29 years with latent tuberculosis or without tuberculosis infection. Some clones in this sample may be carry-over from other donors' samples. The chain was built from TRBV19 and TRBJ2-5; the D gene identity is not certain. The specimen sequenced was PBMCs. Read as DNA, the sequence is TGTGCCAGTAGTATCGATGGAGAAGAGACCCAGTACTTC. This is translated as CASSIDGEETQYF.